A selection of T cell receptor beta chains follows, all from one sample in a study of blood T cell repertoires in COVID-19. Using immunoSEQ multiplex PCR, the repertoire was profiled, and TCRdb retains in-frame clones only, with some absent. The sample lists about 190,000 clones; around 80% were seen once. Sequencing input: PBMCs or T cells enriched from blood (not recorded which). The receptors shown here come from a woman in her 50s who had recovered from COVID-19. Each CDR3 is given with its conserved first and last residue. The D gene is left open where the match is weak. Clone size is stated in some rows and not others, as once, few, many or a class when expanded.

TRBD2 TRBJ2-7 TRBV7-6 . TGTGCCAGCAGCTTAGCGATAGCGGGAGTCCACGAGCAGTACTTC CASSLAIAGVHEQYF
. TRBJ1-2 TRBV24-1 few TGTGCCACCAGTGATCGCTACGCAATCGATCTAAATGGCTACACCTTC CATSDRYAIDLNGYTF
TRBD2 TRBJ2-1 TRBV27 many TGTGCCAGCAGTTTCATTCTCGGCGGGAGTGGTTACAATGAGCAGTTCTTC CASSFILGGSGYNEQFF
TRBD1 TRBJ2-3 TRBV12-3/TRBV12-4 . TGTGCCAGCAGCAGGGGGCAAGATACGCAGTATTTT CASSRGQDTQYF
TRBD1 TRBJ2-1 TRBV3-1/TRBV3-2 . TGTGCCAGCAGCCATCGGAGCGGCCAGGGGGAGTTCTTC CASSHRSGQGEFF
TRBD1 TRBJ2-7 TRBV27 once TGTGCCAGCTCTGGGACAGGGCCCTACGAGCAGTACTTC CASSGTGPYEQYF
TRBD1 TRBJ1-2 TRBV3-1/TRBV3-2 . TGTGCCAGCAGCCAAGGACAGGGTAGCTACACCTTC CASSQGQGSYTF
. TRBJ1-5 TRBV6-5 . TGTGCCAGCAGCGCCCCGGGAGACAATCAGCCCCAGCATTTT CASSAPGDNQPQHF
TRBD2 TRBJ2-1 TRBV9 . TGTGCCAGCAGCGTAGCTACTAGCGCCTACAATGAGCAGTTCTTC CASSVATSAYNEQFF
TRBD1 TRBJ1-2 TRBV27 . TGTGCCAGCAGGCCCGGGACAGCATACTATGGCTACACCTTC CASRPGTAYYGYTF
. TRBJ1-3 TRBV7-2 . TGTGCCAGCACTAAGAGGACTGGAAACACCATATATTTT CASTKRTGNTIYF
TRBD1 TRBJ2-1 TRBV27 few TGTGCCAGCAGTGCGGACAGGGGATTTATTGATGAGCAGTTCTTC CASSADRGFIDEQFF
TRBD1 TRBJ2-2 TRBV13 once TGTGCCAGCAGCCTCGGACAGGGCAAAACCGGGGAGCTGTTTTTT CASSLGQGKTGELFF
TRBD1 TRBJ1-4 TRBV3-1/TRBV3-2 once TGTGCCAGCAGCCAAGCCGGGACAGGCAATGAAAAACTGTTTTTT CASSQAGTGNEKLFF
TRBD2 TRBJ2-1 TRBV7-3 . TGTGCCAGCAGCTCGCTAGCGGGAGGACGGGGACGGAATGAGCAGTTCTTC CASSSLAGGRGRNEQFF
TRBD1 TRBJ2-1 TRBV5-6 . TGTGCCAGCAGCAGCCCGCAAGGGACAGGGGGGGTCGATGAGCAGTTCTTC CASSSPQGTGGVDEQFF
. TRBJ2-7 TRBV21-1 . TGTGCCAGCAGCAAAGAGGCCGGGTGGGATAGCGGGCCCTACGAGCAGTACTTC CASSKEAGWDSGPYEQYF
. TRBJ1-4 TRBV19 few TGTGCCAGTAGTCCAGGCAGGACTATCGGTGAAAAACTGTTTTTT CASSPGRTIGEKLFF
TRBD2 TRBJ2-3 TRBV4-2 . TGTGCCAGCAGCCGGGGGGCAGGACTAGCGGGAAGAGATACGCAGTATTTT CASSRGAGLAGRDTQYF
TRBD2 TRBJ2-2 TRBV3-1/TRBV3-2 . TGTGCCAGCAGCTTTCTAGCGGGAGCCACCGGGGAGCTGTTTTTT CASSFLAGATGELFF
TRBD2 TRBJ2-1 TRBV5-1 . TGCGCCAGCAGCCGACCTAGCGGGGATAATGAGCAGTTCTTC CASSRPSGDNEQFF
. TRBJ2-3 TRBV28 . TGTGCCAGCAGTTTATCGGGGGAATACCAAGATACGCAGTATTTT CASSLSGEYQDTQYF
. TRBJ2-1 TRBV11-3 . TGTGCCAGCAGCTTACTGGGCAGGGGGGTGGATGAGCAGTTCTTC CASSLLGRGVDEQFF
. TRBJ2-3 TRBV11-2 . TGTGCCAGCAGCACCATAGTTGGGGGCGCAGATACGCAGTATTTT CASSTIVGGADTQYF
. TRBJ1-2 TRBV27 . TGTGCCAGCAGTTTAGGGCCTTCAGGGGCGCTTTATGGCTACACCTTC CASSLGPSGALYGYTF
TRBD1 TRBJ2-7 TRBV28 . TGTGCCAGCGAAGGACCGGGACAGGGGACCTACGAGCAGTACTTC CASEGPGQGTYEQYF
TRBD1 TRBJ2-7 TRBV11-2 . TGTGCCAGCAGCTTAGGACAGGGGGCTCTTTCCTACGAGCAGTACTTC CASSLGQGALSYEQYF
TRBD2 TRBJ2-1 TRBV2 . TGTGCCAGCATTAGCGGGAGGGCCTCCCCCGGCAATGAGCAGTTCTTC CASISGRASPGNEQFF
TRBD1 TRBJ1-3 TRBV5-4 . TGTGCCAGCAGCACCACCGGGACAGGGAAAGGCAACACCATATATTTT CASSTTGTGKGNTIYF
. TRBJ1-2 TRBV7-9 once TGTGCCAGCACCAGACAGGCCCCAATCTACAACTATGGCTACACCTTC CASTRQAPIYNYGYTF
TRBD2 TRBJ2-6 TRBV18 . TGTGCCAGCTCACCAAGGGACTCGGGGGGGCACTCTGGGGCCAACGTCCTGACTTTC CASSPRDSGGHSGANVLTF
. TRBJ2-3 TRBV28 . TGTGCCAGCAGTTTGGCATACACAGATACGCAGTATTTT CASSLAYTDTQYF
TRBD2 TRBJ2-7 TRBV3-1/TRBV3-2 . TGTGCCTGCGGCGGGGGGAGATCAGGACAGTGGTACGAGCAGTACTTC CACGGGRSGQWYEQYF
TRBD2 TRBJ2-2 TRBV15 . TGTGCCACCAGCAGAGATTATCTGGGCGGGGGGACAAACACCGGGGAGCTGTTTTTT CATSRDYLGGGTNTGELFF
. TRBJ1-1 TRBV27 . TGTGCCAGCAGTAGCGGGGGGGGTCTGAACACTGAAGCTTTCTTT CASSSGGGLNTEAFF
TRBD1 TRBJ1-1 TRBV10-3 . TGTGCCATCAATTCCCCCGGGACAGGGGCCACTGAAGCTTTCTTT CAINSPGTGATEAFF
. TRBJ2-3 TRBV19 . TGTGCCAGTAGTATAGTACAGGCAACAGATACGCAGTATTTT CASSIVQATDTQYF
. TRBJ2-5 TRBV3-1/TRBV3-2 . TGTGCCAGCAGCCAAGATTTAAGCGGCCAAGAGACCCAGTACTTC CASSQDLSGQETQYF